What follows are 18 T cell receptor beta chains derived from one specimen sequenced in a study of regulatory dendritic cells for organ transplantation. Sorted T cells were CFSE-labeled and cultured approximately five days with allogeneic regulatory or mature dendritic cells at 1:10. No antigen has been identified for these receptors. Sequencing was performed with immunoSEQ multiplex PCR; in TCRdb, only in-frame clones are kept and a portion is missing. The sample records tens of thousands of clones, approximately 85% being singletons. Specimen: naive CD4+ T cells from blood cultured with dendritic cells. The subset was: CD45RA+ naive T cells. Receptors originate from a human donor in good health.

The chain has TRBV5-1 and TRBJ2-6; possible D gene TRBD1, 6 bases. The CDR3 runs to 18 residues. V lost 0 bases, J lost 1 base, and 14 bases lay in between. Germline V gene lookup returns CDR1 SGHRS and CDR2 YFSETQ. The DNA for the CDR3 is TGCGCCAGCAGCTTGGCATCAGGGGCCCTATCTGGGGCCAACGTCCTGACTTTC. Translating it yields CASSLASGALSGANVLTF.

J is TRBJ2-1 and V is TRBV5-1; 7 nucleotides match TRBD2. The length of the CDR3 is 16 residues. V gave up 4 bases and J gave up 6 bases; unmatched junction bases: 13. The germline V gene has CDR1 SGHRS and CDR2 YFSETQ. The CDR3 DNA sequence: TGCGCCAGCAGCGTCCCCTTGGCGGGGAGGGGCAATGAGCAGTTCTTC. Its protein product is CASSVPLAGRGNEQFF.

This rearrangement joins TRBV5-4 to TRBJ2-6; D not resolved. The CDR3 spans 13 residues. Germline CDR1 is SGHNT and CDR2 is YYREEE (reference sequence). Trimming left V 9 bases short and J 2 bases short, with 9 bases between. The CDR3 region is CAMNRPGANVLTF. DNA for the CDR3: TGTGCCATGAATCGTCCTGGGGCCAACGTCCTGACTTTC. Full variable domain (missing parts from reference TRBV5-4 and TRBJ2-6): ETGVTQSPTHLIKTRGQQVTLRCSSQSGHNTVSWYQQALGQGPQFIFQYYREEENGRGNFPPRFSGLQFPNYSSELNVNALELDDSALYLCAMNRPGANVLTFGAGSRLTVL.

The chain has TRBV5-1 and TRBJ2-7, with 7 bases lining up with TRBD2. This CDR3 comprises 13 residues. Germline CDR1 SGHRS, CDR2 YFSETQ. V gave up 7 bases and J gave up 3 bases; unmatched junction bases: 7. In nucleotides, the CDR3 is TGCGCCAGCGGACTAGACCCGATCTACGAGCAGTACTTC. This codes for CASGLDPIYEQYF.

The J gene is TRBJ1-5, the V gene TRBV2, with D possibly matching TRBD1 (6 bases). With 6 bases removed from V and 4 bases from J, the gap between germline ends came to 16 bases. Looked up from germline, CDR1 is SNHLY and CDR2 is FYNNEI. The CDR3 consists of 15 residues. The CDR3 is CASRRDRNTNQPQHF. In nucleotides, the CDR3 is TGTGCCAGCAGGCGCGACAGGAATACAAATCAGCCCCAGCATTTT.

The V and J genes are TRBV4-2 and TRBJ2-5; 11 bases agree with TRBD2. Germline assignment: CDR1 LGHNA and CDR2 YNFKEQ. There are 15 residues in the CDR3. V lost 4 bases to trimming and J lost 0 bases; unmatched junction nucleotides: 1. Written as DNA, the CDR3 is TGTGCCAGCAGCCCTAGCGGGGGGTACCAAGAGACCCAGTACTTC. Protein product: CASSPSGGYQETQYF.

V is TRBV4-1 and J is TRBJ1-1, with D unclear. The germline V gene has CDR1 MGHRA and CDR2 YSYEKL. Between the trimmed V and J ends, which lost 3 bases and 3 bases, there was a span of 14 bases. The CDR3 covers 15 residues. As DNA, the CDR3 is TGCGCCAGCAGCCAGGGGAGAGCTTGGGACACTGAAGCTTTCTTT. Translated: CASSQGRAWDTEAFF.

This chain connects TRBV19 to TRBJ1-1; D gene uncertain. This CDR3 spans 9 amino acids. V dropped 8 bases and J dropped 8 bases, with 6 bases sitting between them. Germline V CDR1 and CDR2: LNHDA, SQIVND (reference sequence). CDR3 amino acids: CASGREAFF. For the CDR3, the DNA is TGTGCCAGTGGGCGGGAAGCTTTCTTT. Complete variable domain (other parts from reference TRBV19 and TRBJ1-1): DGGITQSPKYLFRKEGQNVTLSCEQNLNHDAMYWYRQDPGQGLRLIYYSQIVNDFQKGDIAEGYSVSREKKESFPLTVTSAQKNPTAFYLCASGREAFFGQGTRLTVV.

The genes are TRBV29-1 and TRBJ1-1, with D unresolved. The length of the CDR3 is 14 residues. Per the germline V gene, CDR1 is SQVTM and CDR2 is ANQGSEA. Trimming removed 3 bases from V and 1 base from J, with 12 bases in between. CDR3 region: CSVEFSVQNTEAFF. CDR3 DNA sequence: TGCAGCGTTGAGTTCTCCGTGCAGAACACTGAAGCTTTCTTT.

The sample holds one count of this clone. V and J are TRBV2 and TRBJ1-6; D unclear. Germline V gene sequence: CDR1 SNHLY, CDR2 FYNNEI. The ends were cut back, 5 bases at V and 9 bases at J, with 17 bases in the middle. The CDR3 runs to 15 residues. CDR3 in amino acids: CASSKKPTHLSPLHF. CDR3 sequence (DNA): TGTGCCAGCAGTAAAAAACCCACGCACCTTTCACCCCTCCACTTT.

This chain joins TRBV19 and TRBJ2-3, with TRBD2 matching 12 bases. Germline-derived CDR1 and CDR2 are LNHDA and SQIVND (reference sequence). CDR3 size: 17 residues. V dropped 1 base and J dropped 3; count of bases not matched to a gene: 5. For the CDR3, the DNA is TGTGCCAGTAGTATAGGAAGGACTAGCGGGAAAACAGATACGCAGTATTTT. Protein product: CASSIGRTSGKTDTQYF.

To note about this clone: Germline and junction disagree at one end, which may indicate a read error. The chain links TRBV4-1 to TRBJ2-7, with D perhaps given as TRBD1 or TRBD2 (5 bases each). Germline loops: CDR1 MGHRA, CDR2 YSYEKL. The CDR3 length is 11 residues. As DNA, the CDR3 is TGTGCCAGCAGCCCCGGGACGAGGCAGTACTTC. Translation: CASSPGTRQYF.

The chain carries TRBV11-3 and TRBJ2-7, with TRBD1 matching over 9 bases. The CDR3 consists of 15 residues. Germline CDR1 reads SGHNT; CDR2 reads YENEEA. V was pared by 1 base and J by 5 bases, with 6 bases of the junction left unmatched. CDR3 sequence (DNA): TGTGCCAGCAGCTTAGGCGGGACAGGGATGAACGAGCAGTACTTC. Translating it yields CASSLGGTGMNEQYF.

The gene calls are TRBV5-1 and TRBJ1-5, with a weak D call TRBD1 (5 bases). Between the trimmed V and J ends, which lost 7 bases and 0 bases, there was a span of 14 bases. CDR3 length: 15 residues. CDR1 is SGHRS, CDR2 YFSETQ, per germline. The CDR3 coding sequence is TGCGCCAGCGCCCCCGGGGACTTTAGCAATCAGCCCCAGCATTTT. Its translation: CASAPGDFSNQPQHF.

The table lists this clone with a count of one. The chain employs TRBV5-6 and TRBJ1-1; D remains unclear. Germline V gives CDR1 SGHDT, CDR2 YYEEEE. V gave up 7 bases and J gave up 1 base, with 11 bases separating them. The CDR3 is made up of 13 amino acids. CDR3 sequence: CASRGGGNTEAFF. The CDR3 nucleotides are TGTGCCAGCCGGGGAGGCGGGAACACTGAAGCTTTCTTT.

The chain has TRBV5-1 and TRBJ1-5; the D gene is possibly TRBD1 (5 bases). CDR1 and CDR2 from the germline V gene are SGHRS and YFSETQ. The CDR3 loop spans 13 amino acids. Trimming took 0 bases from V and 8 from J, leaving 9 bases between them. CDR3 nucleotide sequence: TGCGCCAGCAGCTTGGAAGGAGGGGAGCCCCAGCATTTT. Amino acid sequence: CASSLEGGEPQHF.

V is TRBV7-8 and J is TRBJ2-1; 10 bases fit TRBD1. The CDR3 covers 14 residues. Germline V lookup: CDR1 SGHVS, CDR2 FQNEAQ. With 5 bases clipped from V and 13 bases from J, the junction kept 11 bases outside the gene matches. The CDR3 region has the DNA TGTGCCAGCAGCACCCGGGACAGGGGACTCCGTCAGTTCTTC. Protein: CASSTRDRGLRQFF.

The chain links TRBV19 to TRBJ1-5; 8 bases are shared with TRBD1. The trim removed 4 bases at V and 4 bases at J, leaving 15 bases unmatched. Germline loops: CDR1 LNHDA, CDR2 SQIVND (reference sequence). CDR3 size: 18 residues. CDR3 DNA: TGTGCCAGTAGTAACGGAGGAGGGACAGGTTCGCCGAATCAGCCCCAGCATTTT. Translated: CASSNGGGTGSPNQPQHF.